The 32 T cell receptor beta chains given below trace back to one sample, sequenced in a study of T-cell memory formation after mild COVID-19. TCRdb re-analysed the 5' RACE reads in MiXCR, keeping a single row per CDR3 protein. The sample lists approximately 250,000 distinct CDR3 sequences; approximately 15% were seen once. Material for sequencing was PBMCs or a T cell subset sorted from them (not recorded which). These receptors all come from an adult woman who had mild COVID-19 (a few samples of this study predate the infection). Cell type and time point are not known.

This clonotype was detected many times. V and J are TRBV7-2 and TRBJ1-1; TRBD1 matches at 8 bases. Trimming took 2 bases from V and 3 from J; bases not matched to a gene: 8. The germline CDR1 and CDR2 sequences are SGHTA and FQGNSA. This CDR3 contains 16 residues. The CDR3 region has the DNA TGTGCCAGCAGCTTATCGGGACAGGTCCGGTACACTGAAGCTTTCTTT. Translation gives CASSLSGQVRYTEAFF. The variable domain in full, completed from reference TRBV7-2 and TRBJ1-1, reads GAGVSQSPSNKVTEKGKDVELRCDPISGHTALYWYRQSLGQGLEFLIYFQGNSAPDKSGLPSDRFSAERTGGSVSTLTIQRTQQEDSAVYLCASSLSGQVRYTEAFFGQGTRLTVV.

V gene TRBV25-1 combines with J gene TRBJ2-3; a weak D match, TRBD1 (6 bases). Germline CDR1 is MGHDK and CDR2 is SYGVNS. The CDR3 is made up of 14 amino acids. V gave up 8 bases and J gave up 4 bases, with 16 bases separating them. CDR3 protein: CASAGVRNPDTQYF. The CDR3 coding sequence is TGTGCCAGCGCAGGGGTGAGAAACCCAGATACGCAGTATTTT.

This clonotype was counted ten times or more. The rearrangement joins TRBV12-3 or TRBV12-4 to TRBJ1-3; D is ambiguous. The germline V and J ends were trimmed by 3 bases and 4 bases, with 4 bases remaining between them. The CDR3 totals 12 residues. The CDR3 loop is CASSFSGNTIYF. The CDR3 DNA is TGTGCCAGCAGTTTTTCAGGAAACACCATATATTTT.

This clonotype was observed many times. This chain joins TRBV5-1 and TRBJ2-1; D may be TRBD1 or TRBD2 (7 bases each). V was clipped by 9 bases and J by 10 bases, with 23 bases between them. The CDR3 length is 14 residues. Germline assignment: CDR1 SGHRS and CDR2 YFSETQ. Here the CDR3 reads CATQGGPLRSEQFF. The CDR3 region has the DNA TGCGCCACCCAGGGGGGGCCTCTTCGTTCGGAGCAGTTCTTC.

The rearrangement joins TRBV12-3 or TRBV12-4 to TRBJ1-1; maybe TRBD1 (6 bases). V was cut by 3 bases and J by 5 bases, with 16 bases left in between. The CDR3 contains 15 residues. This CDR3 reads CASSFWLRRGTEAFF. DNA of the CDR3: TGTGCCAGCAGTTTCTGGCTTAGGAGGGGGACTGAAGCTTTCTTT.

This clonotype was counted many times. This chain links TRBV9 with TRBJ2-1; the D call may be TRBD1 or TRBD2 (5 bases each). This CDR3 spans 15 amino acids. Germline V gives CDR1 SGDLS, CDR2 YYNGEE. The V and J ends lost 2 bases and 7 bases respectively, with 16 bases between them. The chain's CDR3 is CASSVGTLRPNEQFF. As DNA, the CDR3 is TGTGCCAGCAGCGTGGGGACCCTCAGACCTAATGAGCAGTTCTTC.

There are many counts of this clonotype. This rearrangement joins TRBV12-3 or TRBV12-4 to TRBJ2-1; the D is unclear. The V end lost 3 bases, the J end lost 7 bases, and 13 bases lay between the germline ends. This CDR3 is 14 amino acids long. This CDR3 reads CASSLSSRWNEQFF. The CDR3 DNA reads TGTGCCAGCAGTTTGTCGAGTCGGTGGAATGAGCAGTTCTTC.

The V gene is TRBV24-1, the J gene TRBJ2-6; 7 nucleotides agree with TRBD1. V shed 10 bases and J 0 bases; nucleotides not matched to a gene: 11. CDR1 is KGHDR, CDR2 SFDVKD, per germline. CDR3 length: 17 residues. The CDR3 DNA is TGTGCCACTAGAAGGGGGCGAGGGGCCTCTGGGGCCAACGTCCTGACTTTC. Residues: CATRRGRGASGANVLTF.

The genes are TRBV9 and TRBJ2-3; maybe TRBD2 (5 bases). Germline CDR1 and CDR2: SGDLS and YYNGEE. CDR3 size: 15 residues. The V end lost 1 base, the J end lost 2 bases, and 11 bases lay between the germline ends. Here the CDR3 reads CASSVTPRDTDTQYF. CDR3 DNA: TGTGCCAGCAGCGTAACGCCGAGGGACACAGATACGCAGTATTTT.

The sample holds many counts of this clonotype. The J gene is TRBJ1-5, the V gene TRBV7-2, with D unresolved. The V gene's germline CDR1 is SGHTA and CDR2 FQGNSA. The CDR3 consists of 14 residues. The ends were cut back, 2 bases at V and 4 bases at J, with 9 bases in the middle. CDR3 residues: CASSLQADNQPQHF. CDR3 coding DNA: TGTGCCAGCAGCTTACAGGCGGATAATCAGCCCCAGCATTTT.

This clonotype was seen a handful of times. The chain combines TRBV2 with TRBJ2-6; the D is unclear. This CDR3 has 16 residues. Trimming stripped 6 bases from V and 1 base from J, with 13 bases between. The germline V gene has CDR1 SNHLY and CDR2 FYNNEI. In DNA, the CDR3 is TGTGCCAGCAGGCAGGTTGCACTATCTGGGGCCAACGTCCTGACTTTC. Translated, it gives CASRQVALSGANVLTF.

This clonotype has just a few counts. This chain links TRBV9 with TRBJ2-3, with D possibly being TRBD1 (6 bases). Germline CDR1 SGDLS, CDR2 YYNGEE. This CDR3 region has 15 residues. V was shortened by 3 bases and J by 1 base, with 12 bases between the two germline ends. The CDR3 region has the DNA TGTGCCAGCAGCGATACAGGGAGAGGCACAGATACGCAGTATTTT. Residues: CASSDTGRGTDTQYF. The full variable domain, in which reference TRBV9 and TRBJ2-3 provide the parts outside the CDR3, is DSGVTQTPKHLITATGQRVTLRCSPRSGDLSVYWYQQSLDQGLQFLIQYYNGEERAKGNILERFSAQQFPDLHSELNLSSLELGDSALYFCASSDTGRGTDTQYFGPGTRLTVL.

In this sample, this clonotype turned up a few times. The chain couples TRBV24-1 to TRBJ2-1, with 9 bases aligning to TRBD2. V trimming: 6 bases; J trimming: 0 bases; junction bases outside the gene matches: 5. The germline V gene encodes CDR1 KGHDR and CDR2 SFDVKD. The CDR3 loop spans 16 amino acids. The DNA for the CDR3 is TGTGCCACCAGTCGACAAGCGGGAGGCTCCTACAATGAGCAGTTCTTC. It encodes CATSRQAGGSYNEQFF.

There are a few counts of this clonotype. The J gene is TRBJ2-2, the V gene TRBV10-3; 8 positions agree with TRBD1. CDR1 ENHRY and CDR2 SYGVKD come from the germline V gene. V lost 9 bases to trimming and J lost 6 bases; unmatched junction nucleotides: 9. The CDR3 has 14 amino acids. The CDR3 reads CAISGQGLPGELFF. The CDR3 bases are TGTGCCATATCAGGACAGGGCCTTCCCGGGGAGCTGTTTTTT.

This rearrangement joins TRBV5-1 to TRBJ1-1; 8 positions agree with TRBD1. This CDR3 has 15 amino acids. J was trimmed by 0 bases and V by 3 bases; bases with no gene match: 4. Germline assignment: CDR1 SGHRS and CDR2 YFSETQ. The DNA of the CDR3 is TGCGCCAGCAGCTATCAGGGGGCGGTGAACACTGAAGCTTTCTTT. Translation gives CASSYQGAVNTEAFF.

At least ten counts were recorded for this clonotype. The DNA for the CDR3 is TGTGCCAGCAGCTGGGAGGGCCGATACGAGCAGTACTTC. Protein: CASSWEGRYEQYF. V gene TRBV25-1 combines with J gene TRBJ2-7; 7 nucleotides match TRBD2. Germline V gives CDR1 MGHDK, CDR2 SYGVNS. CDR3 size: 13 residues. V lost 6 bases and J lost 4; bases outside the gene matches: 6.

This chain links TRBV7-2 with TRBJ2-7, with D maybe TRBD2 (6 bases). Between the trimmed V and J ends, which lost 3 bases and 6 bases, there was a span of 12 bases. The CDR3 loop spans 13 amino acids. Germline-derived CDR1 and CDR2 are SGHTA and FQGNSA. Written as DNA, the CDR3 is TGTGCCAGCAGCTTGCGACTAGTACCCGAGCAGTACTTC. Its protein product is CASSLRLVPEQYF.

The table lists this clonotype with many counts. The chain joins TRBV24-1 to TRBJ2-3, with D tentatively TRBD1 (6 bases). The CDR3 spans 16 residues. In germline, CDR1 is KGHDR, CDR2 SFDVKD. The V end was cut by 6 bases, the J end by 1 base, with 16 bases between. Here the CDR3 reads CATSSTGLARTDTQYF. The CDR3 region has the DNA TGTGCCACCAGTTCTACAGGGCTAGCACGCACAGATACGCAGTATTTT.

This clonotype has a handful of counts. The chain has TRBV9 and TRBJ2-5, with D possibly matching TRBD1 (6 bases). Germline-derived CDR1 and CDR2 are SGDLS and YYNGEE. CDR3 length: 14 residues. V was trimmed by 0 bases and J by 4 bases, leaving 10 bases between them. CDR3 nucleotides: TGTGCCAGCAGCGTAGAGCTAGGGGGAGAGACCCAGTACTTC. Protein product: CASSVELGGETQYF.

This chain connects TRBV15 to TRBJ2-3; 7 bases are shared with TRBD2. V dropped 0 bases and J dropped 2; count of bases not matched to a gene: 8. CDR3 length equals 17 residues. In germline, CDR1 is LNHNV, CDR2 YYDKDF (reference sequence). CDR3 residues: CATSRDGLAEPTDTQYF. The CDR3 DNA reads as TGTGCCACCAGCAGAGATGGGCTAGCGGAACCCACAGATACGCAGTATTTT.

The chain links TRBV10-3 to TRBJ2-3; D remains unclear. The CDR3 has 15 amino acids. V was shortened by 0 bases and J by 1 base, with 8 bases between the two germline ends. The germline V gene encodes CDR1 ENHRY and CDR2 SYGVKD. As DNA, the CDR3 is TGTGCCATCAGTGAGTCCGGACCCCGCACAGATACGCAGTATTTT. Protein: CAISESGPRTDTQYF.

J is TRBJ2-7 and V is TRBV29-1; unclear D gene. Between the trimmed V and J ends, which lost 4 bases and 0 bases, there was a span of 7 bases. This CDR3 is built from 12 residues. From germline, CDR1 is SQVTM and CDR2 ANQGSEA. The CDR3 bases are TGCAGCGTTGGGGTCAGCTCCTACGAGCAGTACTTC. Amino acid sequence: CSVGVSSYEQYF.

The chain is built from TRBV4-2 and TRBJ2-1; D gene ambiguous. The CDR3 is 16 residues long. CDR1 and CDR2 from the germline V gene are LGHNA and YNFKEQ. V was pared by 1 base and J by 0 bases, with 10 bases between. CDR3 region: CASSQVRADSYNEQFF. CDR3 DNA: TGTGCCAGCAGCCAAGTTAGGGCGGACTCCTACAATGAGCAGTTCTTC.

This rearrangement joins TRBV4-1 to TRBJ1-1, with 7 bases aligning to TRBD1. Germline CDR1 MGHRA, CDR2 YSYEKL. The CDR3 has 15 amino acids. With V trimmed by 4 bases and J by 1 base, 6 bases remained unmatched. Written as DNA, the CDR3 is TGCGCCAGCAGCCCCCACAGGGGAAAGAACACTGAAGCTTTCTTT. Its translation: CASSPHRGKNTEAFF.

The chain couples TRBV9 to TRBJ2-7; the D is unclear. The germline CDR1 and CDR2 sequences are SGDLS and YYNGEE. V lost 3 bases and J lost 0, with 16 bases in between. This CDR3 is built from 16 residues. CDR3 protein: CASSARRAASSYEQYF. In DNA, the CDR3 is TGTGCCAGCAGCGCCCGTAGAGCCGCCAGCTCCTACGAGCAGTACTTC.

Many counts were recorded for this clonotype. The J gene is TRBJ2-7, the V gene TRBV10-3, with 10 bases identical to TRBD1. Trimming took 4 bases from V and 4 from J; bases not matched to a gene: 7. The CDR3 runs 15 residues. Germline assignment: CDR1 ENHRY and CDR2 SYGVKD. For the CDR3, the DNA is TGTGCCATCAGTGGGGGACAGGGGAGAAATTACGAGCAGTACTTC. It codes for CAISGGQGRNYEQYF.

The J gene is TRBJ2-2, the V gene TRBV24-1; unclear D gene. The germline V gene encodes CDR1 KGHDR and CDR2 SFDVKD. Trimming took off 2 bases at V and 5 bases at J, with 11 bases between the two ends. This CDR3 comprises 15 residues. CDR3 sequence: CATSDSETVTGELFF. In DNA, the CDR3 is TGTGCCACCAGTGATTCGGAGACTGTAACCGGGGAGCTGTTTTTT.

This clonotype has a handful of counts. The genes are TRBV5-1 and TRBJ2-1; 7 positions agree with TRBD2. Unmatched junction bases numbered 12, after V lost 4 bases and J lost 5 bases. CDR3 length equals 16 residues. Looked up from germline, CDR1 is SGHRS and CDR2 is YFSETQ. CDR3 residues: CASSPGEGSGDNEQFF. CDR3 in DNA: TGCGCCAGCAGCCCGGGGGAAGGAAGCGGGGACAATGAGCAGTTCTTC.

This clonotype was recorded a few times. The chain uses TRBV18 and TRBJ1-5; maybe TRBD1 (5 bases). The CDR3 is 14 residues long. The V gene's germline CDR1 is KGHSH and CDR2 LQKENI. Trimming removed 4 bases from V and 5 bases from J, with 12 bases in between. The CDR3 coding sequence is TGTGCCAGCTCACGGAGGGGAGGGGATCAGCCCCAGCATTTT. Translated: CASSRRGGDQPQHF.

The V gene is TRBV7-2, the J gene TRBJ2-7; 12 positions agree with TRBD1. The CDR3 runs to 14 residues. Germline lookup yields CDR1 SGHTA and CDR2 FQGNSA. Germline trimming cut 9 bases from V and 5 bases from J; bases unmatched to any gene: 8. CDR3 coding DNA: TGTGCCAGTGGACGGGACAGGGGGCATCACGAGCAGTACTTC. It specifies CASGRDRGHHEQYF.

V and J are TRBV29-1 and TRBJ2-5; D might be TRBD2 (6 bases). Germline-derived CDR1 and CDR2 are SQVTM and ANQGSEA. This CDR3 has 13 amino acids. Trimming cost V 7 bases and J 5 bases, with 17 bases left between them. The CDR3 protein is CSASHGGVETQYF. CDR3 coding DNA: TGCAGCGCCAGTCACGGGGGAGTGGAGACCCAGTACTTC.

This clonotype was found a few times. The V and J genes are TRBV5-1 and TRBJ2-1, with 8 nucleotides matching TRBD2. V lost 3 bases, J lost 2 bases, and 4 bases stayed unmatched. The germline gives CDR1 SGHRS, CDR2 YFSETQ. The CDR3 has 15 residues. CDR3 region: CASSSGGGTYNEQFF. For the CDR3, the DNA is TGCGCCAGCAGCTCCGGGGGGGGGACCTACAATGAGCAGTTCTTC.